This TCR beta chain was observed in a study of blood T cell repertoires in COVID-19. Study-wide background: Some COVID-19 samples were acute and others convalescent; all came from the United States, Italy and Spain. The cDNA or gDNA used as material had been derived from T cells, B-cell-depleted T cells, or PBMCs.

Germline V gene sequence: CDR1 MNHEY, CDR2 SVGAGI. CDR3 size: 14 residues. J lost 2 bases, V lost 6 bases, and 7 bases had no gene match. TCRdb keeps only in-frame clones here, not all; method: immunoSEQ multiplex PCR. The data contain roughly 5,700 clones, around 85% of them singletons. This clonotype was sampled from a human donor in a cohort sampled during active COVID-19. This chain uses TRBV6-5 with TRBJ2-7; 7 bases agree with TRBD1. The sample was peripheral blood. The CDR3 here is CASRTRDRPYEQYF. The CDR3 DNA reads TGTGCCAGCAGGACCAGGGACAGACCCTACGAGCAGTACTTC.